This T cell receptor (beta chain) was profiled in a study of CD8+ T cells in alopecia areata. A remark on this clone: Its antigen remains unknown.

Study findings and constraints: Persistence in scalp and blood during tofacitinib was observed for many expanded lesional clones.

cDNA prepared by RNA extraction and subsequent reverse transcription served as the template for sequencing. Clones were sequenced by immunoSEQ multiplex PCR, and TCRdb holds only the in-frame ones, with some missing. The table records around 120,000 clones, roughly 58% of them present only once. Germline loops: CDR1 LNHNV, CDR2 YYDKDF (reference sequence). With 0 bases removed from V and 3 bases from J, the gap between germline ends came to 8 bases. CDR3 length: 14 amino acids. Noted treatment: oral pan-JAK inhibitor, 5-10 mg twice daily. The chain links TRBV15 to TRBJ1-2; D remains unclear. The sequence derives from a human donor with alopecia areata. Sample: CD8+ T cells sorted from blood, taken at week 4, from a patient treated with tofacitinib. CDR3 protein: CATSRDKAYYGYTF. CDR3 in DNA: TGTGCCACCAGCAGAGATAAGGCATACTATGGCTACACCTTC.